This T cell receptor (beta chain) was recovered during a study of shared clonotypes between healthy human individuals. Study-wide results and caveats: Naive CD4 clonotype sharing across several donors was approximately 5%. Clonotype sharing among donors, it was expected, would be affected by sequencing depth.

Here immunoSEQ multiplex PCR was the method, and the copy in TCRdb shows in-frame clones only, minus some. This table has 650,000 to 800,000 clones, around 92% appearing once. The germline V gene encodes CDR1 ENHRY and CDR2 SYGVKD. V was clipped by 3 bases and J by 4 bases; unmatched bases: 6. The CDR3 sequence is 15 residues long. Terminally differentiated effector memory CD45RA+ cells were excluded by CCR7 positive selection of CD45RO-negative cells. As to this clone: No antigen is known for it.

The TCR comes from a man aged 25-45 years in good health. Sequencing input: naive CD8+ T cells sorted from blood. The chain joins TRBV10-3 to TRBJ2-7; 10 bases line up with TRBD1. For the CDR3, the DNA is TGTGCCATCAGTGAAGCCGGGACAGGGGAATACGAGCAGTACTTC. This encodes CAISEAGTGEYEQYF.